A single T cell receptor (beta chain) is shown here with its context. Its antigen is unidentified. Deletions cut 2 bases from V and 4 bases from J, with 12 bases between. Germline CDR1 reads SNHLY; CDR2 reads FYNNEI. The CDR3 extends over 15 amino acids. The source of the sample is a study of blood T cells in healthy people across ages. Study-level findings and limits: Versus aged donors, long-lived donors had higher diversity and more naive CD4+ cells. Per million T cells, TCR beta diversity dropped about linearly as age rose.

PCR was performed a second time for about 7 to 11 cycles using a sample-barcoded 5' primer and a J-beta primer mix. Every cDNA was tagged by a template-switch adaptor with 12 random nucleotides. In TCRdb, the 5' RACE reads were re-called with MiXCR into one record per CDR3 protein. The table has about 290,000 distinct CDR3 sequences, roughly 27% seen once; the top ten hold 29%. The receptor was isolated from a woman aged 70 to 79 in good health. The chain employs TRBV2 and TRBJ2-1, with D maybe TRBD1 (6 bases). The sequencing input was blood. CDR3 amino acids: CASSETVTGYNEQFF. The CDR3 region has the DNA TGTGCCAGCAGTGAAACAGTTACAGGGTACAATGAGCAGTTCTTC.